Listed here are 13 T cell receptor beta chains from one sample, sequenced in a study of shared clonotypes between healthy human individuals. Assay: immunoSEQ multiplex PCR; the TCRdb copy retains only in-frame clones and omits some. This table holds under 2.5 million clones, 80% to 95% found once. The sample was naive CD4+ T cells from PBMCs. Described subset: CD45RA+ positively selected. These receptors were collected from a man between 18 and 29 years old in good health. Some clones in this sample may be carry-over from other donors' samples.

J is TRBJ2-7 and V is TRBV4-1; possibly TRBD1 for D (5 bases). The CDR3 totals 17 residues. Germline-derived CDR1 and CDR2 are MGHRA and YSYEKL. Trimming left V 3 bases short and J 5 bases short, with 23 bases between. CDR3 nucleotide sequence: TGCGCCAGCAGCCATCCAATCCTTCGGCAGGGTAGCCACGAGCAGTACTTC. Protein sequence: CASSHPILRQGSHEQYF.

The chain is built from TRBV5-1 and TRBJ1-4; D gene unclear. The CDR3 runs to 15 residues. V was pared by 4 bases and J by 0 bases, with 10 bases between. CDR1 and CDR2 from the germline V gene are SGHRS and YFSETQ. The CDR3 DNA reads TGCGCCAGCAGCCCTCAAAGCGCAACTAATGAAAAACTGTTTTTT. Its translation is CASSPQSATNEKLFF.

V gene TRBV6-1 combines with J gene TRBJ2-7; TRBD2 matches 8 bases. CDR3 length: 15 amino acids. The ends lost 1 base at V and 4 bases at J; junction bases unmatched: 6. The germline V gene encodes CDR1 MNHNS and CDR2 SASEGT. For the CDR3, the DNA is TGTGCCAGCAGTGAAGGGAGCGGGAGCGTGTACGAGCAGTACTTC. This gives the protein CASSEGSGSVYEQYF.

V is TRBV2 and J is TRBJ2-3; D may be TRBD1 (6 bases). The length of the CDR3 is 14 residues. The V end was cut by 7 bases, the J end by 0 bases, with 11 bases between. Germline V CDR1 and CDR2: SNHLY, FYNNEI. CDR3 in amino acids: CASKKDRSTDTQYF. As DNA, the CDR3 is TGTGCCAGCAAAAAGGACAGAAGCACAGATACGCAGTATTTT.

V and J are TRBV2 and TRBJ2-2; D is ambiguous. The CDR3 is 14 amino acids. V was clipped by 4 bases and J by 5 bases, with 11 bases between them. CDR1 SNHLY and CDR2 FYNNEI come from the germline V gene. Here the CDR3 reads CASSGELGTGELFF. In DNA form, the CDR3 reads TGTGCCAGCAGTGGAGAGCTAGGGACCGGGGAGCTGTTTTTT.

The V gene is TRBV5-4, the J gene TRBJ1-1; D gene unclear. CDR3 length: 14 amino acids. Looked up from germline, CDR1 is SGHNT and CDR2 is YYREEE (reference sequence). V was clipped by 2 bases and J by 2 bases, with 10 bases between them. CDR3 DNA: TGTGCCAGCAGCTTTCGGTCGGGAAACACTGAAGCTTTCTTT. Translated: CASSFRSGNTEAFF.

The chain is built from TRBV7-2 and TRBJ2-3, with D possibly matching TRBD2 (5 bases). V was clipped by 5 bases and J by 2 bases, with 17 bases between them. Germline V gene sequence: CDR1 SGHTA, CDR2 FQGNSA. The CDR3 contains 16 residues. The CDR3 coding sequence is TGTGCCAGCAGCCCCGCGGGTACGTGGGCCACAGATACGCAGTATTTT. It translates to CASSPAGTWATDTQYF.

The gene calls are TRBV18 and TRBJ2-7; perhaps D is TRBD1 or TRBD2 (5 bases each). Trimming cost V 3 bases and J 1 base, with 13 bases left between them. Germline V gene sequence: CDR1 KGHSH, CDR2 LQKENI. The CDR3 is 15 residues long. For the CDR3, the DNA is TGTGCCAGCTCACCTGCTGGGGGAGCTTCCTACGAGCAGTACTTC. Translation gives CASSPAGGASYEQYF.

This sequence joins TRBV6-1 and TRBJ1-5, with 8 nucleotides matching TRBD1. Germline V CDR1 and CDR2: MNHNS, SASEGT. J gave up 6 bases and V 1 base, and 5 bases lay outside the gene matches. The CDR3 sequence is 15 residues long. CDR3 region: CASSEVRGLIQPQHF. CDR3 nucleotide sequence: TGTGCCAGCAGTGAAGTCAGGGGGCTCATTCAGCCCCAGCATTTT.

This chain joins TRBV5-4 and TRBJ2-4; weak D call: TRBD2 (7 bases). CDR1 and CDR2 from the germline V gene are SGHNT and YYREEE (reference sequence). Trimming stripped 4 bases from V and 8 bases from J, with 16 bases between. This CDR3 has 14 amino acids. The chain's CDR3 is CASSPGGGMDIQYF. In DNA, the CDR3 is TGTGCCAGCAGCCCGGGGGGCGGGATGGACATTCAGTACTTC.

The chain's CDR3 is CASSLLASGNYEQYF. Here the CDR3 DNA reads TGTGCCAGCAGTTTACTGGCTAGCGGGAACTACGAGCAGTACTTC. The chain uses TRBV28 and TRBJ2-7; 9 positions match TRBD2. V was clipped by 2 bases and J by 3 bases; unmatched bases: 5. The germline CDR1 and CDR2 sequences are MDHEN and SYDVKM. CDR3 length: 15 amino acids.

V usage is TRBV14 and J usage is TRBJ1-2; unclear D gene. The CDR3 sequence is 17 residues long. CDR1 is SGHDN, CDR2 FVKESK, per germline. Between the trimmed V and J ends, which lost 0 bases and 4 bases, there was a span of 18 bases. The CDR3 loop reads CASSQDLKRTSSYGYTF. In nucleotides, the CDR3 is TGTGCCAGCAGCCAAGATCTTAAACGTACGAGCTCCTATGGCTACACCTTC.

This chain's CDR3 is CASSAHRGNQPQHF. The CDR3 DNA is TGTGCCAGCAGCGCTCACAGGGGCAATCAGCCCCAGCATTTT. The chain carries TRBV11-3 and TRBJ1-5; weak D call: TRBD1 (6 bases). The germline V gene encodes CDR1 SGHNT and CDR2 YENEEA. Trimming pared 5 bases from V and 2 bases from J, leaving 10 bases between. The CDR3 runs 14 residues.